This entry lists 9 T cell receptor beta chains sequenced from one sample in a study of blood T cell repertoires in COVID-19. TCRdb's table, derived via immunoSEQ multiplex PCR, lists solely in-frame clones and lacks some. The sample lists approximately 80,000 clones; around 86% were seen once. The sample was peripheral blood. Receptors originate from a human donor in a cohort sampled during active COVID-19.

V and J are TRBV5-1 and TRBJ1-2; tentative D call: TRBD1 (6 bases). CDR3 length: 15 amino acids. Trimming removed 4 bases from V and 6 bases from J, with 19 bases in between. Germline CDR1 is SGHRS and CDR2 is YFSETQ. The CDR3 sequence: CASSGGARLGDGYTF. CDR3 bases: TGCGCCAGCAGCGGGGGGGCCAGGCTCGGAGATGGCTACACCTTC. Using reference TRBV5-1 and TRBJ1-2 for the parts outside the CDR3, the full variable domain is KAGVTQTPRYLIKTRGQQVTLSCSPISGHRSVSWYQQTPGQGLQFLFEYFSETQRNKGNFPGRFSGRQFSNSRSEMNVSTLELGDSALYLCASSGGARLGDGYTFGSGTRLTVV.

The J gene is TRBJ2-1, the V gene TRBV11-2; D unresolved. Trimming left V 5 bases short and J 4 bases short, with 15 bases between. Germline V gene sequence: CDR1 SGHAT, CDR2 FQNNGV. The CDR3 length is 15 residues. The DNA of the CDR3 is TGTGCCAGCAGCCCAATTCTGACAATATACAATGAGCAGTTCTTC. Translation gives CASSPILTIYNEQFF.

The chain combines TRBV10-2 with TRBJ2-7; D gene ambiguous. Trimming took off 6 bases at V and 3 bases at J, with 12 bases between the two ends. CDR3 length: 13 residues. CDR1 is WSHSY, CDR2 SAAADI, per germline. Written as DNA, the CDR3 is TGCGCCAGCAGCCAATTACAGAACTACGAGCAGTACTTC. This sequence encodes CASSQLQNYEQYF.

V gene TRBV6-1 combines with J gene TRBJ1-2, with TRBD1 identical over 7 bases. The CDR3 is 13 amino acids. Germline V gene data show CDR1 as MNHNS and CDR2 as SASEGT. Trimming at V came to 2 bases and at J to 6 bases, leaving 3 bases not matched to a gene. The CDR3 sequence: CASSERGRDGYTF. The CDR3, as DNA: TGTGCCAGCAGTGAAAGGGGGCGCGATGGCTACACCTTC.

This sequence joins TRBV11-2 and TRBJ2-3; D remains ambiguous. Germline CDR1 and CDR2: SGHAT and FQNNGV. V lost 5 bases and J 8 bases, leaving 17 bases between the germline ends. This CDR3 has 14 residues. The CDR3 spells CASSLYHASGTQYF. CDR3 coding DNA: TGTGCCAGCAGCCTCTACCACGCCTCGGGTACGCAGTATTTT.

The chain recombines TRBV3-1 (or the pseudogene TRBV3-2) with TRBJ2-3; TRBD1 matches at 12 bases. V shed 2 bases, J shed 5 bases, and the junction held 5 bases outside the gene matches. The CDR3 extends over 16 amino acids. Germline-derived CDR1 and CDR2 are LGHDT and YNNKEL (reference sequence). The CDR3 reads CASSQPGQGALDTQYF. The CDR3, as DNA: TGTGCCAGCAGCCAACCGGGACAGGGGGCGTTAGATACGCAGTATTTT.

The CDR3 DNA follows: TGTGCTAGTGGTCTCCATCCAGGGGTCGATACGCAGTATTTT. Translating gives CASGLHPGVDTQYF. The genes are TRBV12-5 and TRBJ2-3; D possibly corresponds to TRBD1 (6 bases). Trimming took off 5 bases at V and 6 bases at J, with 15 bases between the two ends. The length of the CDR3 is 14 residues. Germline CDR1 is LGHNT and CDR2 is FRNRAP.

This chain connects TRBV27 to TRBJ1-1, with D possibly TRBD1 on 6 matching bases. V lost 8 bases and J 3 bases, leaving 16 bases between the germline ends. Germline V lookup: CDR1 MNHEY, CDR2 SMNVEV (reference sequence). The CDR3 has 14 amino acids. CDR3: CASAMRGGHTEAFF. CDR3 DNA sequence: TGTGCCAGCGCCATGAGGGGGGGTCACACTGAAGCTTTCTTT.

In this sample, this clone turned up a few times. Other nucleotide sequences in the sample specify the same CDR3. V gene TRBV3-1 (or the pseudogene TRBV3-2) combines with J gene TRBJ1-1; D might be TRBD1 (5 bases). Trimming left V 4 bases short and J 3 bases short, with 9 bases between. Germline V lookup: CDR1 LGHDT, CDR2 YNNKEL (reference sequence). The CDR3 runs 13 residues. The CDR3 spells CASSLRGDTEAFF. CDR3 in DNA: TGTGCCAGCAGCCTCCGGGGGGACACTGAAGCTTTCTTT.